This passage covers 18 T cell receptor beta chains from one sample sequenced in a study of T cell responses to AZD1222 COVID-19 vaccine (dated by TCRdb to about 2021). This specimen's time point label, per the study, means: baseline before first vaccination. The library was built by means of the immunoSEQ multiplex PCR assay. TCRdb re-hosts the immuneACCESS table, in-frame sequences only. Its copies lack some clones; in the studies checked, an unresolved V gene accounts for under half of them, and the cause for the rest is not known. This sample holds 130,000 or so clones; 89% were observed only once. The ten largest clones add up to 2.5% to 3.5% of the sample. The sequences come from peripheral blood, collected on day 0 of AZD1222 vaccination. These receptor sequences come from an adult in good health.

The V and J genes are TRBV7-8 and TRBJ1-5; perhaps TRBD1 as D (5 bases). CDR1 SGHVS and CDR2 FQNEAQ come from the germline V gene. V lost 0 bases, J lost 6 bases, and 12 bases lay in between. The CDR3 contains 15 residues. The CDR3 region is CASSLAGGGSQPQHF. CDR3 nucleotide sequence: TGTGCCAGCAGCTTAGCTGGCGGGGGTTCTCAGCCCCAGCATTTT.

The gene calls are TRBV9 and TRBJ2-3; 8 nucleotides agree with TRBD1. The V and J ends lost 5 bases and 4 bases, in that order; junction bases with no gene match: 15. Germline CDR1 SGDLS, CDR2 YYNGEE. The CDR3 contains 17 residues. CDR3 amino acids: CASSGRSRTGSPDTQYF. CDR3 bases: TGTGCCAGCAGTGGTAGATCACGGACAGGGTCCCCAGATACGCAGTATTTT.

The rearrangement uses TRBV11-1 and TRBJ2-7; 10 bases line up with TRBD2. V was pared by 4 bases and J by 1 base, with 1 base of the junction left unmatched. The CDR3 totals 14 residues. Germline lookup yields CDR1 SGHAT and CDR2 FQDESV (reference sequence). CDR3 coding DNA: TGTGCCAGCAGCTGGACTAGCGGTTCCTACGAGCAGTACTTC. Protein: CASSWTSGSYEQYF. Full variable domain (outside the CDR3, taken from reference TRBV11-1 and TRBJ2-7): EAEVAQSPRYKITEKSQAVAFWCDPISGHATLYWYRQILGQGPELLVQFQDESVVDDSQLPKDRFSAERLKGVDSTLKIQPAELGDSAMYLCASSWTSGSYEQYFGPGTRLTVT.

The V gene is TRBV13, the J gene TRBJ2-3, with 15 bases identical to TRBD2. Germline assignment: CDR1 PRHDT and CDR2 FYEKMQ (reference sequence). The V and J ends lost 4 bases and 6 bases, in that order; junction bases with no gene match: 8. The CDR3 totals 17 residues. CDR3 in DNA: TGTGCCAGCAGCTCCTGGACTAGCGGGAGGGCCGAGGATACGCAGTATTTT. Translation gives CASSSWTSGRAEDTQYF.

This chain connects TRBV11-2 to TRBJ1-4, with D unclear. CDR1 and CDR2 (germline): SGHAT, FQNNGV. This CDR3 region has 15 residues. With 2 bases removed from V and 1 base from J, the gap between germline ends came to 8 bases. The CDR3 DNA reads TGTGCCAGCAGCTTAATGGTTGGAACTAATGAAAAACTGTTTTTT. Translation: CASSLMVGTNEKLFF.

The CDR3 region is CASSVDGRNYGYTF. DNA for the CDR3: TGTGCCAGCAGCGTAGATGGGCGTAACTATGGCTACACCTTC. V usage is TRBV9 and J usage is TRBJ1-2; no clear D gene. CDR1 is SGDLS and CDR2 is YYNGEE in the germline V gene. Trimming took 0 bases from V and 1 from J, leaving 7 bases between them. The length of the CDR3 is 14 residues.

The chain carries TRBV7-9 and TRBJ2-1; 8 bases agree with TRBD2. Germline V lookup: CDR1 SEHNR, CDR2 FQNEAQ (reference sequence). V lost 0 bases and J lost 4; bases outside the gene matches: 8. This CDR3 spans 17 amino acids. The CDR3 reads CASSLARKRESYNEQFF. Here the CDR3 DNA reads TGTGCCAGCAGCTTAGCGCGGAAGCGGGAGAGTTACAATGAGCAGTTCTTC.

The gene calls are TRBV7-2 and TRBJ2-2; 7 bases line up with TRBD2. Germline CDR1 SGHTA, CDR2 FQGNSA. This CDR3 contains 16 residues. V lost 0 bases to trimming and J lost 4 bases; unmatched junction nucleotides: 5. The CDR3 DNA reads as TGTGCCAGCAGCTTAGCGGGAGGGATTTCCACCGGGGAGCTGTTTTTT. This sequence encodes CASSLAGGISTGELFF. Using reference TRBV7-2 and TRBJ2-2 for the parts outside the CDR3, the full variable domain is GAGVSQSPSNKVTEKGKDVELRCDPISGHTALYWYRQSLGQGLEFLIYFQGNSAPDKSGLPSDRFSAERTGGSVSTLTIQRTQQEDSAVYLCASSLAGGISTGELFFGEGSRLTVL.

J is TRBJ1-2 and V is TRBV12-3 or TRBV12-4; 7 bases line up with TRBD1. The CDR3 runs 13 residues. Losses at the gene ends were 10 bases for V and 0 bases for J; bases not matched to a gene: 5. The CDR3 nucleotides read TGTGCCACCGGAGGGACAGCTAACTATGGCTACACCTTC. Translation gives CATGGTANYGYTF.

The chain is built from TRBV7-3 and TRBJ2-5; TRBD1 might be the D (6 bases). Looked up from germline, CDR1 is SGHTA and CDR2 is FQGTGA. The CDR3 contains 15 residues. Trimming cost V 4 bases and J 2 bases, with 14 bases left between them. The CDR3: CASSSAPGTQETQYF. The CDR3 region has the DNA TGTGCCAGCAGCTCTGCTCCCGGGACACAAGAGACCCAGTACTTC.

The chain is built from TRBV29-1 and TRBJ1-1; TRBD1 matches 9 bases. After removal of 0 bases from V and 5 bases from J, the junction contained 16 bases not matched to a gene. CDR3 length: 18 amino acids. CDR1 SQVTM and CDR2 ANQGSEA come from the germline V gene. The CDR3 DNA reads TGCAGCGTTGAAGAGGGAGGGTTTACAGGGGGCCGAGGGACTGAAGCTTTCTTT. Residues: CSVEEGGFTGGRGTEAFF. Combining the CDR3 with reference TRBV29-1 and TRBJ1-1 gives the whole variable domain SAVISQKPSRDICQRGTSLTIQCQVDSQVTMMFWYRQQPGQSLTLIATANQGSEATYESGFVIDKFPISRPNLTFSTLTVSNMSPEDSSIYLCSVEEGGFTGGRGTEAFFGQGTRLTVV.

The CDR3: CASSPRLAGYTGELFF. The CDR3 DNA sequence: TGTGCCAGCAGCCCTAGACTAGCGGGGTACACCGGGGAGCTGTTTTTT. The chain couples TRBV3-1 (or the pseudogene TRBV3-2) to TRBJ2-2; 11 positions agree with TRBD2. With V trimmed by 4 bases and J by 3 bases, 4 bases remained unmatched. The CDR3 runs to 16 residues. CDR1 and CDR2 (germline): LGHDT, YNNKEL (reference sequence).

The rearrangement uses TRBV4-1 and TRBJ1-1, with no clear D. In germline, CDR1 is MGHRA, CDR2 YSYEKL. The length of the CDR3 is 13 residues. V shed 1 base and J shed 0 bases, with 3 bases lying between them. DNA for the CDR3: TGCGCCAGCAGCCAAGCGATGAACACTGAAGCTTTCTTT. Translating it yields CASSQAMNTEAFF.

There are a few counts of this clone. At one boundary the junction diverges from the germline segment, which might be a read error. V usage is TRBV4-2 and J usage is TRBJ2-7; D may be TRBD1 (6 bases). The CDR3 extends over 16 amino acids. Germline assignment: CDR1 LGHNA and CDR2 YNFKEQ. For the CDR3, the DNA is TGTGCCAGCAGCCAAAGCGGTCAAGGGGGAGCCTACGGGCAGTACTTC. This gives the protein CASSQSGQGGAYGQYF.

The rearrangement joins TRBV7-8 to TRBJ2-1; 8 nucleotides agree with TRBD2. The CDR3 runs to 16 residues. J was trimmed by 2 bases and V by 1 base; bases with no gene match: 4. From germline, CDR1 is SGHVS and CDR2 FQNEAQ. The CDR3 coding sequence is TGTGCCAGCAGCTTAGTAGCGGGATACCCCTACAATGAGCAGTTCTTC. Protein sequence: CASSLVAGYPYNEQFF.

The J gene is TRBJ1-3, the V gene TRBV9; no definite D call. Germline V lookup: CDR1 SGDLS, CDR2 YYNGEE. Deletions cut 4 bases from V and 0 bases from J, with 11 bases between. This CDR3 is built from 15 residues. The DNA for the CDR3 is TGTGCCAGCAGCCCAGGTTCCCCCTCTGGAAACACCATATATTTT. Its translation: CASSPGSPSGNTIYF.

This chain joins TRBV7-8 and TRBJ1-2; D is possibly TRBD1 (6 bases). This CDR3 is 15 amino acids long. Deletions cut 2 bases from V and 0 bases from J, with 10 bases between. From germline, CDR1 is SGHVS and CDR2 FQNEAQ. The CDR3 sequence is CASSLSGGPNYGYTF. DNA for the CDR3: TGTGCCAGCAGCTTAAGCGGGGGGCCTAACTATGGCTACACCTTC.

The J gene is TRBJ1-4, the V gene TRBV2; possibly TRBD1 for D (6 bases). CDR1 and CDR2 from the germline V gene are SNHLY and FYNNEI. The length of the CDR3 is 16 residues. Between the trimmed V and J ends, which lost 6 bases and 10 bases, there was a span of 24 bases. Written as DNA, the CDR3 is TGTGCCAGCAGCGCAAAAGAAGTGGGGGCGAAGGGAAAACTGTTTTTT. Protein sequence: CASSAKEVGAKGKLFF.